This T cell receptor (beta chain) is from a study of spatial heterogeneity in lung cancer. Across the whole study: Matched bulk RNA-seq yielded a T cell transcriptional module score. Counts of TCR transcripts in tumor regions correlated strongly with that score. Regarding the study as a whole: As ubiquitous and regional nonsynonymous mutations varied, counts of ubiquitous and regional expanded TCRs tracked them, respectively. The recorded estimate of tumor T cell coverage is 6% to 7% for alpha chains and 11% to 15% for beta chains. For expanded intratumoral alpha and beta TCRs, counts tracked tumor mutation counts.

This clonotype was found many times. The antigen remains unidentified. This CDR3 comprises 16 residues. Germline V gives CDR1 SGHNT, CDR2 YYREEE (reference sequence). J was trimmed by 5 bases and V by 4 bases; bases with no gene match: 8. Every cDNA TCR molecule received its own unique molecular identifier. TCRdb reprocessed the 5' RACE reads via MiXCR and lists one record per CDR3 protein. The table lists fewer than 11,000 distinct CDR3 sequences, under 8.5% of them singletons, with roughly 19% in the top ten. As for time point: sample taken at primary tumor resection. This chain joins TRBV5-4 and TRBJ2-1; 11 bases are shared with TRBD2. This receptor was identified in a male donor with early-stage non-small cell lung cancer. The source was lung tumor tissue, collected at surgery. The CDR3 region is CASSDWGTSGDNEQFF. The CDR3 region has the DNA TGTGCCAGCAGCGACTGGGGGACTAGCGGAGACAATGAGCAGTTCTTC. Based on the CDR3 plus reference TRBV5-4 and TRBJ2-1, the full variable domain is ETGVTQSPTHLIKTRGQQVTLRCSSQSGHNTVSWYQQALGQGPQFIFQYYREEENGRGNFPPRFSGLQFPNYSSELNVNALELDDSALYLCASSDWGTSGDNEQFFGPGTRLTVL.